These 30 T cell receptor beta chains were sequenced from one sample in a study of CD8 T cells in Susac syndrome. RNA was extracted with the RNeasy kit, and a quantity of roughly 0.45 to 1 ug was reverse transcribed using random hexamers. From the immunoSEQ multiplex PCR reads, TCRdb called clonotypes with MiXCR, one entry per CDR3 protein. The sample includes tens of thousands of distinct CDR3 sequences, roughly 95% of them seen just once. The sequenced material came from CD8+ T cells from PBMCs. These receptors were obtained from a human donor with Susac syndrome.

The chain is built from TRBV15 and TRBJ2-7; the D gene is possibly TRBD1 (6 bases). The CDR3 runs 14 residues. V lost 1 base to trimming and J lost 2 bases, with 9 bases between them. CDR1 is LNHNV and CDR2 is YYDKDF in the germline V gene (reference sequence). The CDR3 sequence is CATSRGRGAYEQYF. In nucleotides, the CDR3 is TGTGCCACCAGCAGAGGCAGGGGCGCCTACGAGCAGTACTTC.

The chain recombines TRBV12-3 or TRBV12-4 with TRBJ2-1; 8 nucleotides line up with TRBD1. Trimming removed 7 bases from V and 5 bases from J; junction bases left unmatched: 7. This CDR3 is built from 14 residues. CDR3 loop: CASTWTGPDNEQFF. The DNA for the CDR3 is TGTGCCAGCACCTGGACAGGGCCAGACAATGAGCAGTTCTTC.

The V gene is TRBV5-6, the J gene TRBJ1-1; 9 bases are a match to TRBD1. The CDR3 is made up of 15 amino acids. Germline V gives CDR1 SGHDT, CDR2 YYEEEE. The J segment lost 0 bases and the V segment lost 4 bases, leaving 4 bases of the junction unmatched. CDR3 protein: CASSPWTGVNTEAFF. Written as DNA, the CDR3 is TGTGCCAGCAGCCCATGGACAGGGGTGAACACTGAAGCTTTCTTT. The full variable domain, its missing parts supplied by reference TRBV5-6 and TRBJ1-1, is DAGVTQSPTHLIKTRGQQVTLRCSPKSGHDTVSWYQQALGQGPQFIFQYYEEEERQRGNFPDRFSGHQFPNYSSELNVNALLLGDSALYLCASSPWTGVNTEAFFGQGTRLTVV.

The chain carries TRBV7-7 and TRBJ2-1, with 7 bases aligning to TRBD1. Germline assignment: CDR1 SSHAT and CDR2 FNYEAQ (reference sequence). The V segment lost 1 base and the J segment 3 bases; nucleotides outside the gene matches: 6. This CDR3 has 16 amino acids. CDR3 amino acids: CASSLGLQGIYNEQFF. DNA of the CDR3: TGTGCCAGCAGCTTAGGATTACAGGGGATCTACAATGAGCAGTTCTTC.

The J gene is TRBJ1-2, the V gene TRBV19, with D possibly TRBD1 on 5 matching bases. The CDR3 has 13 amino acids. The germline V gene has CDR1 LNHDA and CDR2 SQIVND (reference sequence). Trimming shortened V by 8 bases and J by 8 bases, and 18 bases separated the two germline ends. Here the CDR3 reads CASAGTQGVGYTF. The CDR3 DNA reads as TGTGCCAGTGCCGGGACGCAGGGAGTCGGCTACACCTTC.

This clonotype was seen only once. The rearrangement links TRBV2 to TRBJ1-1; D is uncertain. Trimming removed 6 bases at V and 5 bases at J, with 10 bases between. The germline CDR1 and CDR2 sequences are SNHLY and FYNNEI. The CDR3 extends over 12 amino acids. This chain's CDR3 is CASSALWTEAFF. CDR3 nucleotide sequence: TGTGCCAGCAGCGCGCTCTGGACTGAAGCTTTCTTT.

The genes are TRBV14 and TRBJ2-1, with 12 bases fitting TRBD2. The CDR3 totals 14 residues. The V gene end was trimmed by 0 bases and the J gene end by 10 bases; junction bases not matched to a gene: 1. CDR1 is SGHDN and CDR2 is FVKESK in the germline V gene. CDR3 bases: TGTGCCAGCAGCCAAGAAGGACTAGCGGGGGAGCAGTTCTTC. It translates to CASSQEGLAGEQFF.

The chain links TRBV10-3 to TRBJ1-6; 8 bases map to TRBD1. The germline gives CDR1 ENHRY, CDR2 SYGVKD. This CDR3 is built from 16 residues. The junction had 5 bases not matched to a gene; V was cut back by 2 bases and J by 5 bases. The CDR3 here is CAISETGTGDNSPLHF. CDR3 sequence (DNA): TGTGCCATCAGTGAGACTGGGACAGGAGATAATTCACCCCTCCACTTT.

This clonotype was seen only once. The rearrangement joins TRBV28 to TRBJ2-7, with TRBD1 matching over 10 bases. The germline V gene has CDR1 MDHEN and CDR2 SYDVKM. CDR3 length equals 15 residues. V was clipped by 2 bases and J by 4 bases; unmatched bases: 5. The CDR3 reads CASSLDRDRGYEQYF. The DNA for the CDR3 is TGTGCCAGCAGTTTAGACCGGGACAGGGGTTACGAGCAGTACTTC.

The chain couples TRBV6-1 to TRBJ1-6, with TRBD1 matching 8 bases. J gave up 7 bases and V 1 base, and 3 bases lay outside the gene matches. The CDR3 loop spans 15 amino acids. Germline values: CDR1 MNHNS, CDR2 SASEGT. The CDR3 DNA reads TGTGCCAGCAGTGAAGGGACAGGGAACAATTCACCCCTCCACTTT. It encodes CASSEGTGNNSPLHF.

J is TRBJ1-2 and V is TRBV6-6; 8 nucleotides match TRBD1. The CDR3 consists of 15 residues. The germline gives CDR1 MNHNY, CDR2 SVGAGI (reference sequence). V gave up 2 bases and J gave up 1 base; unmatched junction bases: 3. This CDR3 is CASSYKGQVNYGYTF. CDR3 DNA: TGTGCCAGCAGTTACAAGGGACAGGTTAACTATGGCTACACCTTC.

The rearrangement uses TRBV30 and TRBJ2-4; 7 bases align to TRBD1. CDR3 length: 15 residues. Trimming at V came to 4 bases and at J to 0 bases, leaving 6 bases not matched to a gene. Germline values: CDR1 GTSNPN, CDR2 SVGIG (reference sequence). CDR3 sequence reads: CAWMYRGLAKNIQYF. DNA of the CDR3: TGTGCCTGGATGTACAGGGGTTTAGCCAAAAACATTCAGTACTTC.

This clonotype was observed once. The chain couples TRBV7-2 to TRBJ1-4; unclear D gene. CDR3 length: 15 residues. Deletions cut 0 bases from V and 8 bases from J, with 13 bases between. CDR1 and CDR2 from the germline V gene are SGHTA and FQGNSA. The CDR3 DNA follows: TGTGCCAGCAGCTTAGCAGTAGGGTCTCGAGAAAAACTGTTTTTT. Encoded protein: CASSLAVGSREKLFF. Complete variable domain (other parts from reference TRBV7-2 and TRBJ1-4): GAGVSQSPSNKVTEKGKDVELRCDPISGHTALYWYRQSLGQGLEFLIYFQGNSAPDKSGLPSDRFSAERTGGSVSTLTIQRTQQEDSAVYLCASSLAVGSREKLFFGSGTQLSVL.

The chain joins TRBV7-9 to TRBJ2-7; D might be TRBD1 or TRBD2, each matching 5 bases. Germline V gene sequence: CDR1 SEHNR, CDR2 FQNEAQ (reference sequence). V gave up 3 bases and J gave up 12 bases, with 15 bases separating them. The CDR3 contains 12 residues. CDR3 DNA sequence: TGTGCCAGCAGCTTTTTTGGGACGAGCGGGTACTTC. Translated: CASSFFGTSGYF.

The chain has TRBV29-1 and TRBJ2-2; possible D gene TRBD1, 6 bases. Germline CDR1 is SQVTM and CDR2 is ANQGSEA. V was trimmed by 1 base and J by 3 bases, leaving 12 bases between them. The CDR3 is 15 residues long. CDR3 nucleotide sequence: TGCAGCGTTGAAGTAGGCACAGGGTACACCGGGGAGCTGTTTTTT. Translating it yields CSVEVGTGYTGELFF.

The CDR3 protein is CASSELIGGFNEKLFF. Written as DNA, the CDR3 is TGTGCCAGCAGTGAACTGATAGGAGGGTTTAATGAAAAACTGTTTTTT. The chain links TRBV6-1 to TRBJ1-4, with D unclear. Trimming left V 2 bases short and J 4 bases short, with 14 bases between. CDR1 is MNHNS, CDR2 SASEGT, per germline. The CDR3 is 16 residues long.

The V gene is TRBV3-1, the J gene TRBJ1-1; D call uncertain. Per germline, CDR1 LGHDT and CDR2 YNNKEL (reference sequence). The CDR3 consists of 14 residues. V was cut by 2 bases and J by 1 base, with 8 bases left in between. The CDR3 nucleotides are TGTGCCAGCAGCCAATTCCGGGAGAACACTGAAGCTTTCTTT. Its protein product is CASSQFRENTEAFF.

The rearrangement links TRBV30 to TRBJ1-3, with D uncertain. This CDR3 has 12 residues. The V end lost 4 bases, the J end lost 2 bases, and 6 bases lay between the germline ends. Germline assignment: CDR1 GTSNPN and CDR2 SVGIG (reference sequence). The CDR3: CAWKKAGNTIYF. As DNA, the CDR3 is TGTGCCTGGAAAAAGGCTGGAAACACCATATATTTT.

The chain employs TRBV30 and TRBJ2-7; D ambiguous. V gave up 2 bases and J gave up 4 bases, with 12 bases separating them. Germline V lookup: CDR1 GTSNPN, CDR2 SVGIG (reference sequence). This CDR3 is 13 amino acids long. CDR3 in DNA: TGTGCCTGGAGTAACTCTATCATATACGAGCAGTACTTC. Translating gives CAWSNSIIYEQYF. Supplemented by reference TRBV30 and TRBJ2-7, the full variable domain reads SQTIHQWPATLVQPVGSPLSLECTVEGTSNPNLYWYRQAAGRGLQLLFYSVGIGQISSEVPQNLSASRPQDRQFILSSKKLLLSDSGFYLCAWSNSIIYEQYFGPGTRLTVT.

J is TRBJ2-5 and V is TRBV6-6; D is undetermined. The germline V gene encodes CDR1 MNHNY and CDR2 SVGAGI (reference sequence). The CDR3 totals 16 residues. The V end was cut by 0 bases, the J end by 5 bases, with 16 bases between. The CDR3 bases are TGTGCCAGCAGTTACTCGAATACGGCCGCCCGGGAGACCCAGTACTTC. As protein: CASSYSNTAARETQYF.

V is TRBV11-2 and J is TRBJ2-3; 8 positions agree with TRBD2. This CDR3 spans 15 amino acids. Germline trimming cut 4 bases from V and 4 bases from J; bases unmatched to any gene: 7. In germline, CDR1 is SGHAT, CDR2 FQNNGV. CDR3: CASSSTGGFADTQYF. The CDR3 DNA reads as TGTGCCAGCAGCTCAACGGGGGGGTTCGCAGATACGCAGTATTTT.

The chain combines TRBV29-1 with TRBJ2-3, with TRBD2 matching 8 bases. Per germline, CDR1 SQVTM and CDR2 ANQGSEA. Trimming cost V 0 bases and J 5 bases; bases outside gene matches: 7. CDR3 length: 15 amino acids. The CDR3 region is CSVEDRGGAGDTQYF. The CDR3 bases are TGCAGCGTTGAAGATCGGGGGGGAGCCGGAGATACGCAGTATTTT.

The chain carries TRBV2 and TRBJ2-2; D is unresolved. Trimming cost V 4 bases and J 2 bases, with 5 bases left between them. This CDR3 spans 13 amino acids. CDR1 and CDR2 from the germline V gene are SNHLY and FYNNEI. CDR3 DNA sequence: TGTGCCAGCAGTGGAAGTAACACCGGGGAGCTGTTTTTT. It specifies CASSGSNTGELFF.

This clonotype was found once. Written as DNA, the CDR3 is TGTGCCAGCAGCTTAGGGGGGAACTCCTACAATGAGCAGTTCTTC. Encoded protein: CASSLGGNSYNEQFF. The chain joins TRBV7-6 to TRBJ2-1, with D perhaps being TRBD1 or TRBD2 (5 bases each). Germline V gene lookup returns CDR1 SGHVS and CDR2 FNYEAQ. Between the trimmed V and J ends, which lost 1 base and 0 bases, there was a span of 7 bases. The length of the CDR3 is 15 residues. The full variable domain, rest sourced from reference TRBV7-6 and TRBJ2-1, is GAGVSQSPRYKVTKRGQDVALRCDPISGHVSLYWYRQALGQGPEFLTYFNYEAQQDKSGLPNDRFSAERPEGSISTLTIQRTEQRDSAMYRCASSLGGNSYNEQFFGPGTRLTVL.

This chain connects TRBV30 to TRBJ2-7; D is unresolved. The V gene's germline CDR1 is GTSNPN and CDR2 SVGIG (reference sequence). The V gene lost 1 base and the J gene lost 2 bases, with 6 bases spanning the gap. The CDR3 has 12 amino acids. The DNA for the CDR3 is TGTGCCTGGAGTGAGACCACCTACGAGCAGTACTTC. Its protein product is CAWSETTYEQYF.

V usage is TRBV7-9 and J usage is TRBJ2-7; 7 bases fit TRBD2. The ends lost 5 bases at V and 4 bases at J; junction bases unmatched: 11. This CDR3 contains 15 residues. Germline CDR1 and CDR2: SEHNR and FQNEAQ (reference sequence). CDR3 sequence reads: CASSAREGGEYEQYF. DNA of the CDR3: TGTGCCAGCAGCGCCAGGGAGGGAGGGGAGTACGAGCAGTACTTC.

This clonotype was detected only once. The chain has TRBV27 and TRBJ2-2; D is tentatively TRBD1 or TRBD2 (5 bases each). The germline gives CDR1 MNHEY, CDR2 SMNVEV (reference sequence). V was trimmed by 0 bases and J by 4 bases, leaving 12 bases between them. The CDR3 length is 16 residues. The CDR3 region is CASSLSGTGSTGELFF. The CDR3 nucleotides read TGTGCCAGCAGTTTATCAGGGACGGGATCCACCGGGGAGCTGTTTTTT.

This clonotype has more than one count but fewer than ten. The rearrangement uses TRBV6-1 and TRBJ2-3, with TRBD2 as a possible D gene (7 bases). The CDR3 sequence is 14 residues long. Germline loops: CDR1 MNHNS, CDR2 SASEGT. V lost 3 bases and J lost 3, with 10 bases in between. For the CDR3, the DNA is TGTGCCAGCAGTGAGCGGGGGCGGACAGATACGCAGTATTTT. This gives the protein CASSERGRTDTQYF.

With respect to this clonotype: One end of the junction fails to match germline, which may point to a read error. V and J are TRBV9 and TRBJ2-7, with 7 bases matching TRBD1. The length of the CDR3 is 11 residues. CDR1 SGDLS and CDR2 YYNGEE come from the germline V gene. The CDR3 sequence: CASSSGQDSLF. DNA of the CDR3: TGTGCCAGCAGCTCAGGACAGGATTCCCTCTTC. Together with reference TRBV9 and TRBJ2-7, the CDR3 gives the full variable domain: DSGVTQTPKHLITATGQRVTLRCSPRSGDLSVYWYQQSLDQGLQFLIQYYNGEERAKGNILERFSAQQFPDLHSELNLSSLELGDSALYFCASSSGQDSLFGPGTRLTVT.

The chain recombines TRBV28 with TRBJ2-1; D perhaps matches TRBD1 (6 bases). CDR3 length: 13 amino acids. Germline V CDR1 and CDR2: MDHEN, SYDVKM. Trimming removed 8 bases from V and 11 bases from J, with 19 bases in between. Here the CDR3 reads CASQPWDTKQQFF. CDR3 in DNA: TGTGCCAGCCAGCCTTGGGACACCAAACAGCAGTTCTTC.